The 30 T cell receptor beta chains listed next were all sequenced from one sample in a study of OX40 agonist ivuxolimab in advanced cancers. The repertoire was sequenced with immunoSEQ multiplex PCR; TCRdb's copy has only in-frame clones and lacks some. The sample comprises 70,000 or so clones, 92% of which are singletons, and about 9.1% rests with the top ten. The sequences come from CD4+ or CD8+ T cells sorted from blood, collected in a trial of the OX40 agonist ivuxolimab. These receptors all stem from an adult with an advanced solid tumor such as melanoma, head and neck, liver or kidney cancer.

This clone is large. The rearrangement joins TRBV5-1 to TRBJ1-1; D is perhaps TRBD1 (5 bases). Germline CDR1 and CDR2: SGHRS and YFSETQ. The V end lost 0 bases, the J end lost 9 bases, and 9 bases lay between the germline ends. The CDR3 totals 12 residues. The CDR3 here is CASSLVRGQAFF. DNA for the CDR3: TGCGCCAGCAGCTTGGTTCGGGGCCAAGCTTTCTTT.

Note on this clone: Other DNA sequences from this sample encode an identical CDR3 as well. The chain joins TRBV7-9 to TRBJ2-1; D may match TRBD1 or TRBD2 (5 bases each). The CDR3 runs 15 residues. CDR1 and CDR2 from the germline V gene are SEHNR and FQNEAQ (reference sequence). Trimming took 1 base from V and 0 from J, leaving 7 bases between them. The CDR3 coding sequence is TGTGCCAGCAGCTTAGGTGGGGGCTCCTACAATGAGCAGTTCTTC. Residues: CASSLGGGSYNEQFF.

The rearrangement links TRBV10-2 to TRBJ2-7, with D perhaps matching TRBD1 or TRBD2 (5 bases each). The CDR3 runs 13 residues. Germline CDR1 reads WSHSY; CDR2 reads SAAADI. The V and J ends lost 6 bases and 3 bases respectively, with 12 bases between them. The CDR3 reads CASRRGPLYEQYF. The DNA for the CDR3 is TGCGCCAGCAGACGGGGCCCGCTCTACGAGCAGTACTTC.

This clone was seen only a few times. The chain has TRBV4-1 and TRBJ1-1, with D uncertain. With 1 base removed from V and 0 bases from J, the gap between germline ends came to 9 bases. From germline, CDR1 is MGHRA and CDR2 YSYEKL. The CDR3 covers 15 residues. For the CDR3, the DNA is TGCGCCAGCAGCCAAGTTACAGTCATGAACACTGAAGCTTTCTTT. Encoded protein: CASSQVTVMNTEAFF.

V usage is TRBV4-2 and J usage is TRBJ1-2, with TRBD1 matching 9 bases. Trimming removed 4 bases from V and 4 bases from J; junction bases left unmatched: 7. Per germline, CDR1 LGHNA and CDR2 YNFKEQ. This CDR3 has 15 residues. The CDR3 DNA is TGTGCCAGCAGCCCCTCAGGGACAGGGAGCTATGGCTACACCTTC. Translated: CASSPSGTGSYGYTF.

V and J are TRBV11-2 and TRBJ2-1; 13 nucleotides align to TRBD2. The CDR3 is 15 residues long. V was pared by 5 bases and J by 6 bases, with 4 bases of the junction left unmatched. Germline V lookup: CDR1 SGHAT, CDR2 FQNNGV. CDR3 sequence reads: CASSRGTSGANEQFF. The CDR3 bases are TGTGCCAGCAGCAGAGGGACTAGCGGGGCCAATGAGCAGTTCTTC. Full variable domain (rest looked up from reference TRBV11-2 and TRBJ2-1): EAGVAQSPRYKIIEKRQSVAFWCNPISGHATLYWYQQILGQGPKLLIQFQNNGVVDDSQLPKDRFSAERLKGVDSTLKIQPAKLEDSAVYLCASSRGTSGANEQFFGPGTRLTVL.

CDR3: CASSQDGGSYEQYF. CDR3 sequence (DNA): TGCGCCAGCAGCCAAGATGGCGGCTCCTACGAGCAGTACTTC. The chain uses TRBV4-1 and TRBJ2-7, with D hard to call. The CDR3 consists of 14 residues. The germline gives CDR1 MGHRA, CDR2 YSYEKL. V was cut by 0 bases and J by 0 bases, with 6 bases left in between.

The rearrangement links TRBV9 to TRBJ1-2; D gene ambiguous. Germline V gene data show CDR1 as SGDLS and CDR2 as YYNGEE. The CDR3 consists of 14 residues. V lost 0 bases, J lost 8 bases, and 14 bases lay in between. The CDR3 DNA follows: TGTGCCAGCAGCGTAGGTCCCGAGTTACCGGGCTACACCTTC. This gives the protein CASSVGPELPGYTF.

CDR3 region: CASSPDRGGHSSTEAFF. In nucleotides, the CDR3 is TGCGCCAGCAGCCCGGACAGGGGAGGCCACAGCAGCACTGAAGCTTTCTTT. The gene calls are TRBV5-1 and TRBJ1-1; TRBD1 agrees at 9 bases. The CDR3 covers 17 residues. CDR1 is SGHRS and CDR2 is YFSETQ in the germline V gene. V shed 4 bases, J shed 4 bases, and the junction held 14 bases outside the gene matches.

The chain combines TRBV6-5 with TRBJ1-5; D is possibly TRBD1 (6 bases). Per germline, CDR1 MNHEY and CDR2 SVGAGI. Trimming removed 1 base from V and 5 bases from J, with 12 bases in between. The CDR3 is 15 residues long. Here the CDR3 reads CASSYFGGGDQPQHF. The DNA for the CDR3 is TGTGCCAGCAGTTACTTCGGGGGCGGTGATCAGCCCCAGCATTTT.

V and J are TRBV2 and TRBJ2-1, with a tentative D call TRBD2 (7 bases). Germline CDR1 SNHLY, CDR2 FYNNEI. V was shortened by 4 bases and J by 4 bases, with 14 bases between the two germline ends. This CDR3 has 15 amino acids. In DNA form, the CDR3 reads TGTGCCAGCAGTGGGGGGCGGGGGCCTTACAATGAGCAGTTCTTC. This translates into CASSGGRGPYNEQFF. The full variable domain, completed using reference TRBV2 and TRBJ2-1, is EPEVTQTPSHQVTQMGQEVILRCVPISNHLYFYWYRQILGQKVEFLVSFYNNEISEKSEIFDDQFSVERPDGSNFTLKIRSTKLEDSAMYFCASSGGRGPYNEQFFGPGTRLTVL.

The chain is built from TRBV5-4 and TRBJ1-2; D gene ambiguous. This CDR3 has 14 amino acids. Germline lookup yields CDR1 SGHNT and CDR2 YYREEE (reference sequence). V was trimmed by 4 bases and J by 11 bases, leaving 21 bases between them. CDR3 bases: TGTGCCAGCAGCGGAGAGGCGCGGGAAGATAAATACACCTTC. Translated, it gives CASSGEAREDKYTF.

V and J are TRBV5-8 and TRBJ1-2, with TRBD1 matching 9 bases. The ends lost 0 bases at V and 8 bases at J; junction bases unmatched: 11. Germline V gene lookup returns CDR1 SGHTS and CDR2 YDEGEE. There are 16 residues in the CDR3. For the CDR3, the DNA is TGTGCCAGCAGCTTGGAGGTGACAGGGGGAATTCTAGGCTACACCTTC. This encodes CASSLEVTGGILGYTF.

The chain uses TRBV6-1 and TRBJ1-6; D gene unclear. CDR3 length equals 13 residues. Germline V gene sequence: CDR1 MNHNS, CDR2 SASEGT. Between the trimmed V and J ends, which lost 1 base and 14 bases, there was a span of 12 bases. The CDR3 region has the DNA TGTGCCAGCAGTGAAGATTTTCTCGTGGCCCTCCACTTT. It is translated as CASSEDFLVALHF.

This rearrangement joins TRBV27 to TRBJ2-7; D is uncertain. V lost 4 bases to trimming and J lost 2 bases, with 12 bases between them. The germline V gene has CDR1 MNHEY and CDR2 SMNVEV (reference sequence). This CDR3 contains 14 residues. CDR3: CASSWGQATYEQYF. CDR3 coding DNA: TGTGCCAGCAGTTGGGGTCAGGCCACCTACGAGCAGTACTTC.

The J gene is TRBJ1-1, the V gene TRBV30, with TRBD1 matching over 8 bases. The CDR3 is 17 residues long. J lost 0 bases, V lost 4 bases, and 13 bases had no gene match. Germline V gives CDR1 GTSNPN, CDR2 SVGIG (reference sequence). This CDR3 reads CAWIEGTGGFMNTEAFF. The CDR3 DNA sequence: TGTGCCTGGATAGAGGGGACAGGCGGATTCATGAACACTGAAGCTTTCTTT.

The V call is TRBV6-5, the J call TRBJ1-4; TRBD1 is a possible D gene (6 bases). The CDR3 extends over 14 amino acids. The germline gives CDR1 MNHEY, CDR2 SVGAGI. Trimming took 2 bases from V and 8 from J, leaving 12 bases between them. This CDR3 reads CASSYGGAAEKLFF. The CDR3 DNA reads TGTGCCAGCAGTTACGGGGGGGCAGCGGAAAAACTGTTTTTT.

The chain carries TRBV5-6 and TRBJ2-7, with D possibly TRBD2 on 5 matching bases. V dropped 4 bases and J dropped 2 bases, with 19 bases sitting between them. The CDR3 spans 16 residues. Germline V gives CDR1 SGHDT, CDR2 YYEEEE. CDR3 nucleotide sequence: TGTGCCAGCAGCGGGGAGTCGGGCTCAACGGCCTACGAGCAGTACTTC. It specifies CASSGESGSTAYEQYF.

A remark on this clone: One end of the junction is discordant with germline, which a read error may explain. The genes are TRBV6-4 and TRBJ2-7, with a weak D call TRBD1 (7 bases). The CDR3 has 15 residues. The V gene's germline CDR1 is MRHNA and CDR2 SNTAGT. The CDR3 sequence: CASIADREASCEQYF. CDR3 sequence (DNA): TGTGCCAGCATCGCCGACAGGGAGGCCTCCTGCGAGCAGTACTTC.

The chain uses TRBV5-1 and TRBJ2-7; D uncertain. There are 13 residues in the CDR3. The germline gives CDR1 SGHRS, CDR2 YFSETQ. V lost 0 bases and J lost 2, with 6 bases in between. The CDR3 nucleotides read TGCGCCAGCAGCTTGGACAGAACCTACGAGCAGTACTTC. Translating gives CASSLDRTYEQYF.

The V and J genes are TRBV5-6 and TRBJ2-1; D remains unclear. V lost 0 bases and J 4 bases, leaving 5 bases between the germline ends. The CDR3 has 13 amino acids. The germline gives CDR1 SGHDT, CDR2 YYEEEE. The CDR3 DNA is TGTGCCAGCAGCTTGGAAAGTTACAATGAGCAGTTCTTC. It is translated as CASSLESYNEQFF.

This chain uses TRBV9 with TRBJ2-1, with 8 positions matching TRBD1. The CDR3 consists of 14 residues. V was pared by 4 bases and J by 4 bases, with 4 bases of the junction left unmatched. Germline CDR1 SGDLS, CDR2 YYNGEE. CDR3 protein: CASSSRGPYNEQFF. In nucleotides, the CDR3 is TGTGCCAGCAGCAGCAGGGGGCCTTACAATGAGCAGTTCTTC.

The genes are TRBV11-2 and TRBJ2-5; D uncertain. Gene TRBJ2-7 matches the end of the DNA better, so the J call may be wrong. Germline CDR1 SGHAT, CDR2 FQNNGV. This CDR3 region has 14 residues. The CDR3 protein is CASSLGSSSYEQYF. The CDR3 region has the DNA TGTGCCAGCAGCTTAGGATCGAGCTCCTACGAGCAGTACTTC.

V and J are TRBV6-4 and TRBJ2-1; D is possibly TRBD2 (6 bases). The V gene's germline CDR1 is MRHNA and CDR2 SNTAGT. CDR3 length: 13 amino acids. V lost 0 bases to trimming and J lost 10 bases, with 10 bases between them. In DNA, the CDR3 is TGTGCCAGCAGTGACTCGGGAACTAGCGAGCAGTTCTTC. It yields the protein CASSDSGTSEQFF.

This chain connects TRBV7-6 to TRBJ2-7; 16 bases map to TRBD2. The CDR3 sequence is 18 residues long. Germline CDR1 reads SGHVS; CDR2 reads FNYEAQ. With 5 bases clipped from V and 0 bases from J, the junction kept 7 bases outside the gene matches. CDR3 DNA sequence: TGTGCCAGCAGCCCCGGGACTAGCGGGGGGGCGGTCTCCTACGAGCAGTACTTC. Translated: CASSPGTSGGAVSYEQYF.

The chain is built from TRBV19 and TRBJ2-1; D is unresolved. The CDR3 covers 13 residues. The germline V and J ends were trimmed by 5 bases and 3 bases, with 8 bases remaining between them. The V gene's germline CDR1 is LNHDA and CDR2 SQIVND (reference sequence). The CDR3 sequence is CASSFGIYNEQFF. In DNA form, the CDR3 reads TGTGCCAGTAGTTTCGGAATCTACAATGAGCAGTTCTTC.

The chain carries TRBV5-6 and TRBJ1-2; D is possibly TRBD1 (6 bases). This CDR3 contains 13 residues. V lost 0 bases and J lost 7, with 10 bases in between. The germline V gene encodes CDR1 SGHDT and CDR2 YYEEEE. This CDR3 is CASSLAGAGGYTF. The CDR3, as DNA: TGTGCCAGCAGCTTGGCGGGGGCGGGTGGCTACACCTTC.

The chain employs TRBV19 and TRBJ2-1; 7 positions agree with TRBD1. The CDR3 has 14 residues. In germline, CDR1 is LNHDA, CDR2 SQIVND (reference sequence). Trimming cost V 3 bases and J 6 bases; bases outside gene matches: 5. CDR3 sequence: CASSIPAGGNEQFF. The CDR3 DNA sequence: TGTGCCAGTAGTATTCCTGCAGGGGGCAATGAGCAGTTCTTC.

The V call is TRBV4-3, the J call TRBJ2-7; 7 nucleotides align to TRBD1. This CDR3 region has 14 residues. V lost 4 bases, J lost 1 base, and 4 bases stayed unmatched. Germline V gene data show CDR1 as LGHNA and CDR2 as YSLEER. CDR3 amino acids: CASSRWDSSYEQYF. In DNA, the CDR3 is TGCGCCAGCAGCCGCTGGGACAGTTCCTACGAGCAGTACTTC.

Concerning this clone itself: Other DNA sequences in this sample translate to the same CDR3. V and J are TRBV7-9 and TRBJ1-6, with TRBD1 matching 9 bases. The germline V gene encodes CDR1 SEHNR and CDR2 FQNEAQ (reference sequence). The V gene end was trimmed by 1 base and the J gene end by 7 bases; junction bases not matched to a gene: 2. The CDR3 runs 15 residues. CDR3 nucleotide sequence: TGTGCCAGCAGCTTAGTACAGGGGGCCAATTCACCCCTCCACTTT. This sequence encodes CASSLVQGANSPLHF.